This T cell receptor beta chain comes out of a study of cytomegalovirus exposure and HLA in healthy donors. Study-level information: Prior work identified more than 90 million unique TCR beta sequences in around 170 million T cells.

Germline loops: CDR1 MNHNY, CDR2 SVGAGI (reference sequence). The CDR3 totals 15 residues. Deletions cut 5 bases from V and 0 bases from J, with 12 bases between. Likely unrecorded immune exposures existed in these nominally healthy donors. This clone has just a few counts. 60 Vbeta and 13 Jbeta primers were used in PCR. Authors' processing steps: The authors later counted 65 million to 90 million unique TCR beta chains, 9.5 million to 11 million of them shared. Profiled with immunoSEQ multiplex PCR; TCRdb holds only in-frame clones, not every one. The V and J calls and clone size were taken over from that table, and D and trimming were inferred from the DNA. This table holds 120,000 to 150,000 clones, around 65% found once.

The clonotype was recovered from an older woman in good health and CMV-seronegative. Sample: PBMCs. The V and J genes are TRBV6-6 and TRBJ2-3, with a weak D call TRBD1 (5 bases). DNA of the CDR3: TGTGCCAGCAGTCAACAGGCGGCTAGCACAGATACGCAGTATTTT. It yields the protein CASSQQAASTDTQYF.